The 30 T cell receptor beta chains reported below all come from one sample, sequenced in a study of blood T cell repertoires in COVID-19. Clones were read by immunoSEQ multiplex PCR, and TCRdb kept only the in-frame ones, dropping some. This table has more than 95,000 clones, just over 85% appearing once. The sample comprised peripheral blood. Receptors originate from a woman aged 60 to 75 in a cohort sampled during active or convalescent COVID-19.

CDR3 region: CASRPGPLAAGYTF. CDR3 DNA sequence: TGTGCCAGCAGACCGGGCCCCTTAGCGGCTGGCTACACCTTC. The rearrangement joins TRBV7-3 to TRBJ1-2; no reliable D call. This CDR3 has 14 amino acids. The V end lost 6 bases, the J end lost 7 bases, and 18 bases lay between the germline ends. Per the germline V gene, CDR1 is SGHTA and CDR2 is FQGTGA. The variable domain in full, with the rest retrieved from reference TRBV7-3 and TRBJ1-2, is GAGVSQTPSNKVTEKGKYVELRCDPISGHTALYWYRQSLGQGPEFLIYFQGTGAADDSGLPNDRFFAVRPEGSVSTLKIQRTERGDSAVYLCASRPGPLAAGYTFGSGTRLTVV.

This clone was seen a single time. V and J are TRBV5-1 and TRBJ2-1; TRBD2 agrees at 14 bases. Trimming cost V 4 bases and J 5 bases; bases outside gene matches: 11. This CDR3 is 18 amino acids long. The germline gives CDR1 SGHRS, CDR2 YFSETQ. CDR3 loop: CASSAGLAGGRIDNEQFF. DNA for the CDR3: TGCGCCAGCAGCGCAGGACTAGCGGGGGGCCGAATTGACAATGAGCAGTTCTTC.

The chain couples TRBV7-8 to TRBJ1-2; the D is unclear. The germline CDR1 and CDR2 sequences are SGHVS and FQNEAQ. The CDR3 runs 11 residues. Trimming pared 5 bases from V and 10 bases from J, leaving 11 bases between. The CDR3 sequence: CASSLAFVYTF. The DNA for the CDR3 is TGTGCCAGCAGCCTCGCGTTTGTCTACACCTTC.

The chain combines TRBV30 with TRBJ1-1, with D possibly TRBD1 on 6 matching bases. The CDR3 is 13 amino acids. V lost 4 bases to trimming and J lost 10 bases, with 19 bases between them. Germline V gene sequence: CDR1 GTSNPN, CDR2 SVGIG (reference sequence). Here the CDR3 DNA reads TGTGCCTGGACCCTCCGGGACAATGGCCCAGCTTTCTTT. It codes for CAWTLRDNGPAFF.

The chain carries TRBV15 and TRBJ1-3; 12 bases are shared with TRBD1. Germline V gene sequence: CDR1 LNHNV, CDR2 YYDKDF (reference sequence). V lost 8 bases, J lost 0 bases, and 2 bases stayed unmatched. The CDR3 covers 15 residues. DNA of the CDR3: TGTGCCACCTCGGGACAGGGGGCCTCTGGAAACACCATATATTTT. Translated, it gives CATSGQGASGNTIYF.

The chain couples TRBV4-2 to TRBJ2-3, with a possible D match to TRBD2 (6 bases). The germline V and J ends were trimmed by 0 bases and 3 bases, with 10 bases remaining between them. CDR3 length: 15 residues. Per the germline V gene, CDR1 is LGHNA and CDR2 is YNFKEQ. CDR3: CASSQDPGETDTQYF. CDR3 DNA sequence: TGTGCCAGCAGCCAAGATCCGGGAGAAACAGATACGCAGTATTTT.

This chain connects TRBV9 to TRBJ2-1; 7 bases match TRBD2. The CDR3 extends over 16 amino acids. The germline CDR1 and CDR2 sequences are SGDLS and YYNGEE. V lost 4 bases to trimming and J lost 9 bases; unmatched junction nucleotides: 16. CDR3 loop: CASSPEPAGYIGEQFF. The CDR3 nucleotides are TGTGCCAGCAGCCCAGAACCAGCGGGGTATATAGGTGAGCAGTTCTTC.

The chain is built from TRBV11-1 and TRBJ1-1; 8 positions match TRBD1. This CDR3 is 16 amino acids long. Germline CDR1 reads SGHAT; CDR2 reads FQDESV (reference sequence). V dropped 3 bases and J dropped 5; count of bases not matched to a gene: 11. For the CDR3, the DNA is TGTGCCAGCAGCTTTGGGGCAGGGGGCCGGGGGACTGAAGCTTTCTTT. Translated: CASSFGAGGRGTEAFF.

V gene TRBV3-1 (or the pseudogene TRBV3-2) combines with J gene TRBJ1-2, with D perhaps matching TRBD1 (5 bases). The CDR3 is 14 residues long. Per the germline V gene, CDR1 is LGHDT and CDR2 is YNNKEL (reference sequence). Trimming pared 1 base from V and 4 bases from J, leaving 10 bases between. The CDR3 is CASSQGPGGYGYTF. CDR3 nucleotide sequence: TGTGCCAGCAGCCAAGGTCCCGGGGGCTATGGCTACACCTTC.

The rearrangement uses TRBV4-1 and TRBJ1-5, with TRBD1 identical over 7 bases. Trimming removed 0 bases from V and 7 bases from J; junction bases left unmatched: 6. CDR1 and CDR2 from the germline V gene are MGHRA and YSYEKL. CDR3 length equals 15 residues. As DNA, the CDR3 is TGCGCCAGCAGCCAAGATAAGGGGGCGGGACAGCCCCAGCATTTT. This codes for CASSQDKGAGQPQHF.

The chain couples TRBV5-3 to TRBJ1-5; a possible D gene is TRBD1 (6 bases). TRBV5-3 is annotated as an ORF whose role is uncertain. CDR3 length: 15 amino acids. V gave up 6 bases and J gave up 0 bases, with 13 bases separating them. CDR3 residues: CARKGGGNSNQPQHF. CDR3 coding DNA: TGTGCCAGAAAGGGAGGGGGGAATAGCAATCAGCCCCAGCATTTT.

J is TRBJ2-3 and V is TRBV5-1; TRBD2 agrees at 7 bases. Losses at the gene ends were 0 bases for V and 3 bases for J; bases not matched to a gene: 4. Germline V gene sequence: CDR1 SGHRS, CDR2 YFSETQ. CDR3 length equals 15 residues. The CDR3 DNA sequence: TGCGCCAGCAGCTTGGGACTAGCAGGAACAGATACGCAGTATTTT. Translated, it gives CASSLGLAGTDTQYF.

The rearrangement links TRBV30 to TRBJ1-6; D not resolved. This CDR3 spans 15 amino acids. Trimming took 1 base from V and 0 from J, leaving 7 bases between them. Germline CDR1 reads GTSNPN; CDR2 reads SVGIG (reference sequence). The DNA of the CDR3 is TGTGCCTGGAGTGGGCTGAACTCCTATAATTCACCCCTCCACTTT. It codes for CAWSGLNSYNSPLHF.

The chain joins TRBV5-5 to TRBJ1-3, with 8 bases matching TRBD1. Germline CDR1 SGHKS, CDR2 YYEKEE (reference sequence). The CDR3 loop spans 15 amino acids. Trimming at V came to 4 bases and at J to 2 bases, leaving 5 bases not matched to a gene. This CDR3 reads CASSPTGGTGNTIYF. The CDR3, as DNA: TGTGCCAGCAGCCCTACAGGGGGAACTGGAAACACCATATATTTT.

The chain carries TRBV27 and TRBJ1-3, with 7 bases matching TRBD1. V lost 2 bases to trimming and J lost 1 base; unmatched junction nucleotides: 11. Per the germline V gene, CDR1 is MNHEY and CDR2 is SMNVEV (reference sequence). The CDR3 extends over 18 amino acids. CDR3 loop: CASSLAPLKTGSGNTIYF. CDR3 nucleotide sequence: TGTGCCAGCAGTTTAGCCCCCCTGAAGACAGGGTCTGGAAACACCATATATTTT.

The J gene is TRBJ2-7, the V gene TRBV2; 12 bases line up with TRBD2. The J segment lost 2 bases and the V segment lost 4 bases, leaving 3 bases of the junction unmatched. The CDR3 is made up of 15 amino acids. Germline V gene data show CDR1 as SNHLY and CDR2 as FYNNEI. CDR3 loop: CASSGGLAGTYEQYF. CDR3 DNA sequence: TGTGCCAGCAGTGGCGGACTAGCGGGGACCTACGAGCAGTACTTC.

The J gene is TRBJ2-7, the V gene TRBV28, with D possibly being TRBD2 (7 bases). The CDR3 consists of 14 residues. V lost 9 bases, J lost 0 bases, and 15 bases lay in between. Per the germline V gene, CDR1 is MDHEN and CDR2 is SYDVKM. CDR3 amino acids: CASPDGGASYEQYF. In nucleotides, the CDR3 is TGTGCCAGTCCAGATGGGGGGGCCTCCTACGAGCAGTACTTC.

The chain links TRBV19 to TRBJ1-2; the match to TRBD1 covers 9 bases. From germline, CDR1 is LNHDA and CDR2 SQIVND (reference sequence). The length of the CDR3 is 13 residues. Trimming at V came to 4 bases and at J to 8 bases, leaving 5 bases not matched to a gene. CDR3: CASSRGTGTGYTF. CDR3 DNA sequence: TGTGCCAGTAGTAGGGGGACAGGGACCGGCTACACCTTC.

V usage is TRBV23-1 and J usage is TRBJ2-7; D is possibly TRBD2 (5 bases). TRBV23-1 is an ORF, with its function uncertain. The CDR3 consists of 13 residues. V lost 6 bases and J lost 2, with 11 bases in between. The CDR3 protein is CASREAPTYEQYF. The CDR3 DNA sequence: TGCGCCAGCAGGGAGGCGCCTACCTACGAGCAGTACTTC.

The V call is TRBV29-1, the J call TRBJ1-2; 11 bases line up with TRBD1. J gave up 6 bases and V 4 bases, and 7 bases lay outside the gene matches. This CDR3 spans 14 amino acids. Germline CDR1 SQVTM, CDR2 ANQGSEA. In DNA, the CDR3 is TGCAGCGTTGCCCGAGGACAGGGGGCGAATGGCTACACCTTC. Amino acids: CSVARGQGANGYTF.

A word on this clone: The sample holds other DNA sequences that translate to the same CDR3. The rearrangement joins TRBV2 to TRBJ1-1; no definite D call. With 5 bases removed from V and 2 bases from J, the gap between germline ends came to 9 bases. This CDR3 contains 13 residues. Looked up from germline, CDR1 is SNHLY and CDR2 is FYNNEI. The CDR3 region is CASSPGVNTEAFF. The DNA for the CDR3 is TGTGCCAGCAGTCCCGGGGTAAACACTGAAGCTTTCTTT.

The chain employs TRBV27 and TRBJ1-5; no clear D. V lost 5 bases and J 1 base, leaving 15 bases between the germline ends. The CDR3 consists of 16 residues. Germline V lookup: CDR1 MNHEY, CDR2 SMNVEV (reference sequence). The chain's CDR3 is CASSPTGELSNQPQHF. Written as DNA, the CDR3 is TGTGCCAGCAGTCCCACCGGGGAGCTGAGCAATCAGCCCCAGCATTTT.

The rearrangement joins TRBV7-3 to TRBJ2-7, with a weak D call TRBD2 (7 bases). This CDR3 spans 13 amino acids. V was clipped by 5 bases and J by 6 bases, with 14 bases between them. Germline V gene lookup returns CDR1 SGHTA and CDR2 FQGTGA. The DNA of the CDR3 is TGTGCCAGCAGCGTATACAGGGAGGGCGAGCAGTACTTC. It encodes CASSVYREGEQYF.

The gene calls are TRBV5-1 and TRBJ2-5; no definite D call. Germline CDR1 and CDR2: SGHRS and YFSETQ. This CDR3 has 15 residues. Trimming removed 2 bases at V and 1 base at J, with 12 bases between. The DNA for the CDR3 is TGCGCCAGCAGCTTTTCACAGCCGCGCCAAGAGACCCAGTACTTC. This sequence encodes CASSFSQPRQETQYF.

This sequence joins TRBV5-4 and TRBJ2-2; tentatively, D is TRBD1 (6 bases). In germline, CDR1 is SGHNT, CDR2 YYREEE (reference sequence). V was cut by 2 bases and J by 3 bases, with 11 bases left in between. CDR3 length equals 15 residues. The CDR3 DNA follows: TGTGCCAGCAGCTTTAGAGCAGGGGACACCGGGGAGCTGTTTTTT. Translating it yields CASSFRAGDTGELFF.

This clone occurred once. The CDR3 region has the DNA TGTGCCAGCAGCCGGGACTACGGTAGGAATGAGCAGTTCTTC. Translated: CASSRDYGRNEQFF. V and J are TRBV7-9 and TRBJ2-1; 7 nucleotides line up with TRBD2. Looked up from germline, CDR1 is SEHNR and CDR2 is FQNEAQ (reference sequence). This CDR3 is 14 amino acids long. V lost 5 bases, J lost 7 bases, and 8 bases stayed unmatched.

CDR3 nucleotides: TGCGCCAGCAGCCGCACTGCTACAGATACGCAGTATTTT. This codes for CASSRTATDTQYF. This chain connects TRBV4-1 to TRBJ2-3, with unresolved D. Trimming cost V 4 bases and J 3 bases, with 8 bases left between them. The CDR3 runs 13 residues. Germline CDR1 is MGHRA and CDR2 is YSYEKL.

The chain carries TRBV9 and TRBJ2-1, with TRBD2 identical over 9 bases. The length of the CDR3 is 15 residues. V dropped 3 bases and J dropped 8; count of bases not matched to a gene: 9. CDR1 is SGDLS and CDR2 is YYNGEE in the germline V gene. This chain's CDR3 is CASSARELAGHEQFF. The CDR3 DNA reads as TGTGCCAGCAGCGCCCGGGAGCTAGCGGGGCATGAGCAGTTCTTC.

This chain connects TRBV2 to TRBJ1-3; D is unresolved. CDR1 and CDR2 from the germline V gene are SNHLY and FYNNEI. The CDR3 is 15 residues long. V lost 7 bases to trimming and J lost 0 bases, with 13 bases between them. CDR3 amino acids: CASMRGRDSGNTIYF. In DNA, the CDR3 is TGTGCCAGCATGCGAGGCCGGGACTCTGGAAACACCATATATTTT.

The chain links TRBV18 to TRBJ1-4; D not certain. CDR3 length: 17 amino acids. The V gene lost 0 bases and the J gene lost 8 bases, with 19 bases spanning the gap. Germline V gene lookup returns CDR1 KGHSH and CDR2 LQKENI. The CDR3, as DNA: TGTGCCAGCTCACCACCGAGAGGGCGGGCAGCCAGAGAAAAACTGTTTTTT. This sequence encodes CASSPPRGRAAREKLFF.